This T cell receptor (beta chain) was profiled in a study of Ad26.COV2.S vaccination and SARS-CoV-2 variants. The wider study: The Ad26.COV2.S arm of the COV1001 trial was where the donor was placed. By the intramuscular route, Ad26.COV2.S was given once, or twice 56 days apart. Whole-study results and caveats: Spike-specific CD8+ and CD4+ T cell responses reportedly showed substantial breadth after vaccination. With respect to non-spike TCR breadth, vaccine and placebo recipients were similar.

Using immunoSEQ multiplex PCR, the repertoire was profiled, and TCRdb retains in-frame clones only, with some absent. The sample has approximately 400,000 clones; roughly 85% are singletons. Treatment described: some 19 received Ad26.COV2.S at low or high dose, single or two shots; several received placebo; per-sample allocation not given. Specimen acquisition occurred on day 63 following the initial vaccine or placebo injection. With respect to this clone: Its target is unknown.

This CDR3 has 17 residues. V shed 4 bases and J 4 bases; nucleotides not matched to a gene: 12. Germline loops: CDR1 KGHSY, CDR2 FQNENV. The sample in question was peripheral blood, obtained in a trial of Ad26.COV2.S vaccine versus placebo. This TCR derives from a person aged 18-65 years who received the Ad26.COV2.S COVID-19 vaccine or a placebo. This sequence joins TRBV16 and TRBJ2-1; TRBD2 matches 8 bases. CDR3 loop: CASSPPGSGSSYNEQFF. The CDR3 DNA follows: TGTGCCAGCAGCCCCCCGGGGAGCGGGAGTTCTTACAATGAGCAGTTCTTC.